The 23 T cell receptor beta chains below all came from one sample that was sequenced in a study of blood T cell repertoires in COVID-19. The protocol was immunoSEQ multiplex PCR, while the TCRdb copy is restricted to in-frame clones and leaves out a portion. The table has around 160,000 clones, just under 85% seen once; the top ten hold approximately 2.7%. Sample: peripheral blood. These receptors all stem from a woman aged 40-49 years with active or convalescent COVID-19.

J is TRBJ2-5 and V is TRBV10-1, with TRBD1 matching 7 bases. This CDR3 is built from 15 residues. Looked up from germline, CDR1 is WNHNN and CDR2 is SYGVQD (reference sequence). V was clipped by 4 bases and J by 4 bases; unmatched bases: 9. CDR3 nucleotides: TGCGCCAGCAGTGGAAACAGGGGAGTAGGAGAGACCCAGTACTTC. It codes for CASSGNRGVGETQYF.

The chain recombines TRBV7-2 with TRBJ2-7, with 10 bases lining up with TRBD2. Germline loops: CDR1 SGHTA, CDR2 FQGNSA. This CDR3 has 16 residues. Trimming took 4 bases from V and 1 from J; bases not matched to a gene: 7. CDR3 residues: CASSWDRAGGSYEQYF. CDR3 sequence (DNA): TGTGCCAGCAGCTGGGATAGAGCGGGAGGGTCCTACGAGCAGTACTTC.

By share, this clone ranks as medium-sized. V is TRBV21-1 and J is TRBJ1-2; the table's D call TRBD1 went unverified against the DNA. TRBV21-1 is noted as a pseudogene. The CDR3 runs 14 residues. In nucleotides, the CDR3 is TGTGCCGCGGCAGGGTTGAGAAAAAACTATGGCTACACCTTC. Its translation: CAAAGLRKNYGYTF.

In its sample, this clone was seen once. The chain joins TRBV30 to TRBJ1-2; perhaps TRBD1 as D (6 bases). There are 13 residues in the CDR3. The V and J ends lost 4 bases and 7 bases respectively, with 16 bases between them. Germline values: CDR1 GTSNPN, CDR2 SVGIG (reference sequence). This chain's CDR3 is CAWTLSGGSGYTF. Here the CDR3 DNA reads TGTGCCTGGACCCTTTCGGGGGGCAGTGGCTACACCTTC.

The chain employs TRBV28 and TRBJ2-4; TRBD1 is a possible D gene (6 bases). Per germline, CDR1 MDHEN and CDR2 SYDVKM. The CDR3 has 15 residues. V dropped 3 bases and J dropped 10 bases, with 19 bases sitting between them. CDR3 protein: CASSFYADTGNIQYF. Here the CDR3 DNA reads TGTGCCAGCAGTTTCTACGCAGACACAGGGAATATTCAGTACTTC.

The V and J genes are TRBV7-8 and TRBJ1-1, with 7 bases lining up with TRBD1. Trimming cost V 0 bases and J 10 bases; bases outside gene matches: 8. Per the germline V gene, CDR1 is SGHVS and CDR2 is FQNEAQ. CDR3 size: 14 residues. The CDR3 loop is CASSLALTGDGAFF. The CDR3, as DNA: TGTGCCAGCAGCTTAGCCCTTACAGGGGACGGAGCTTTCTTT.

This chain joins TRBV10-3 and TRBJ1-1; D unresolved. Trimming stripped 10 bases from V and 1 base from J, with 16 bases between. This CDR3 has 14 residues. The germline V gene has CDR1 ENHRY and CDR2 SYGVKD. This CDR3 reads CATRPFTGNTEAFF. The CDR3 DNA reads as TGTGCCACTCGCCCATTCACGGGGAACACTGAAGCTTTCTTT.

The CDR3 here is CASSSGTGVGTTEAFF. CDR3 DNA sequence: TGTGCCAGCAGCTCAGGGACAGGGGTTGGGACCACTGAAGCTTTCTTT. V and J are TRBV11-2 and TRBJ1-1, with 10 bases lining up with TRBD1. This CDR3 is 16 amino acids long. With V trimmed by 4 bases and J by 4 bases, 9 bases remained unmatched. Germline-derived CDR1 and CDR2 are SGHAT and FQNNGV.

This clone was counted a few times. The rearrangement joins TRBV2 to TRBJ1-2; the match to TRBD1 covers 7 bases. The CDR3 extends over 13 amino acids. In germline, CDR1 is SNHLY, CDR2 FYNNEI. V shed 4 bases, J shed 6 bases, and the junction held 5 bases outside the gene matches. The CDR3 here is CASSADRRDGYTF. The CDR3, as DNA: TGTGCCAGCAGTGCGGACAGGAGAGATGGCTACACCTTC.

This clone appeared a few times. This CDR3 is CASSRQGNTEAFF. In DNA, the CDR3 is TGTGCCAGCTCACGACAGGGAAACACTGAAGCTTTCTTT. J is TRBJ1-1 and V is TRBV18; 7 bases fit TRBD1. Trimming removed 4 bases from V and 2 bases from J; junction bases left unmatched: 1. The CDR3 has 13 amino acids. The germline V gene has CDR1 KGHSH and CDR2 LQKENI.

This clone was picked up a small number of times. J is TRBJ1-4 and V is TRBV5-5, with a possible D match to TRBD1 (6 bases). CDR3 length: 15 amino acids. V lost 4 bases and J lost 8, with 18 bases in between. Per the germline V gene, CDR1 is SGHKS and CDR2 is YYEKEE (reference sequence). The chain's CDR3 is CASSQRTVDPEKLFF. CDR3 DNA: TGTGCCAGCAGCCAACGGACAGTCGATCCCGAAAAACTGTTTTTT. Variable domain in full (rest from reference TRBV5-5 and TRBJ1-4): DAGVTQSPTHLIKTRGQQVTLRCSPISGHKSVSWYQQVLGQGPQFIFQYYEKEERGRGNFPDRFSARQFPNYSSELNVNALLLGDSALYLCASSQRTVDPEKLFFGSGTQLSVL.

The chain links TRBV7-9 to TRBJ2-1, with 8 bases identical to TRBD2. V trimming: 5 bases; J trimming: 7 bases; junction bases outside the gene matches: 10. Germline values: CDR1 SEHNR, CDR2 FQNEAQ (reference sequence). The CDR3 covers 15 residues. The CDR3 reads CASSPGAGAWNEQFF. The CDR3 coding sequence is TGTGCCAGCAGCCCGGGAGCGGGAGCCTGGAATGAGCAGTTCTTC.

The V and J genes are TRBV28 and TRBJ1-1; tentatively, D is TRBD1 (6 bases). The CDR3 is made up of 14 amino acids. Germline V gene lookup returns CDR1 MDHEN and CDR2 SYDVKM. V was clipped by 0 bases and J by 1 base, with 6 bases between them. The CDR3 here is CASSLWTGNTEAFF. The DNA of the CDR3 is TGTGCCAGCAGTTTATGGACAGGGAACACTGAAGCTTTCTTT.

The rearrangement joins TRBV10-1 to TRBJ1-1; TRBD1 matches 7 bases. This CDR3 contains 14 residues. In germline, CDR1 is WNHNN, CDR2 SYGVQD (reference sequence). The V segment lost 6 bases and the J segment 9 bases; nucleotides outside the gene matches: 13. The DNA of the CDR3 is TGCGCCAGCAGCCCGGGACAGACGAGGGGCCAAGCTTTCTTT. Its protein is CASSPGQTRGQAFF.

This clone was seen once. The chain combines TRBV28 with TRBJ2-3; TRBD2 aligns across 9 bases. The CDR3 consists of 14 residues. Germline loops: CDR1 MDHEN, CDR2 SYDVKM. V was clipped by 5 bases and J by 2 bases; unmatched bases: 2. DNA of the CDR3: TGTGCCAGCAGTAGCGGGGGGAACACAGATACGCAGTATTTT. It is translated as CASSSGGNTDTQYF.

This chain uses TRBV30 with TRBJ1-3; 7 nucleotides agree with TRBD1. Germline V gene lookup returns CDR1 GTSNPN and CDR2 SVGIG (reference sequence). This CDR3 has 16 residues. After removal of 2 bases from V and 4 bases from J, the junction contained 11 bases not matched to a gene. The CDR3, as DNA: TGTGCCTGGAGTACGGGGCAGGGGGTGTCCGGAAACACCATATATTTT. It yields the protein CAWSTGQGVSGNTIYF.

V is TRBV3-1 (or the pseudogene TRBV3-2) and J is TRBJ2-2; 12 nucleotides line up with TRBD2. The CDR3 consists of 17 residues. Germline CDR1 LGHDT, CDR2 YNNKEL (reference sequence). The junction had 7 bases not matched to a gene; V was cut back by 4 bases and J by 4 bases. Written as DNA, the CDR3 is TGTGCCAGCAGCCCCCTAGGACTAGCGGGACGCACCGGGGAGCTGTTTTTT. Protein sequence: CASSPLGLAGRTGELFF.

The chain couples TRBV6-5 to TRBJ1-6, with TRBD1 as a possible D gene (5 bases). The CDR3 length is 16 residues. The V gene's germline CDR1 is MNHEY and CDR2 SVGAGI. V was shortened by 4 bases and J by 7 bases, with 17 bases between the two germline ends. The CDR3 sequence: CASSFSSGQINSPLHF. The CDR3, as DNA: TGTGCCAGCAGTTTCTCGTCAGGGCAGATAAATTCACCCCTCCACTTT.

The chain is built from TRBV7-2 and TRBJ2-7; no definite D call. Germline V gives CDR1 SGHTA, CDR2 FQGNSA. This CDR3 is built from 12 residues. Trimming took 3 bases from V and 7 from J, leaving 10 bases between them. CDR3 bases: TGTGCCAGCAGCTTGCCAGGCCTAGAGCAGTACTTC. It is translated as CASSLPGLEQYF.

The CDR3 sequence: CASSLGGRVRETQYF. CDR3 DNA sequence: TGTGCCAGCAGTTTAGGGGGCAGGGTCCGGGAGACCCAGTACTTC. This rearrangement joins TRBV28 to TRBJ2-5; possible D gene TRBD1, 6 bases. The CDR3 loop spans 15 amino acids. The V gene lost 2 bases and the J gene lost 5 bases, with 15 bases spanning the gap. CDR1 is MDHEN and CDR2 is SYDVKM in the germline V gene.

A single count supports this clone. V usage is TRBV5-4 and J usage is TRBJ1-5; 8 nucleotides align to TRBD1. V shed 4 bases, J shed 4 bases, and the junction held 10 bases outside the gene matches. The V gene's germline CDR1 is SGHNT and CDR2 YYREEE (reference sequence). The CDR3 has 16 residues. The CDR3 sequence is CASSRGPTGVNQPQHF. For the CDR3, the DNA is TGTGCCAGCAGCCGAGGGCCGACAGGGGTTAATCAGCCCCAGCATTTT.

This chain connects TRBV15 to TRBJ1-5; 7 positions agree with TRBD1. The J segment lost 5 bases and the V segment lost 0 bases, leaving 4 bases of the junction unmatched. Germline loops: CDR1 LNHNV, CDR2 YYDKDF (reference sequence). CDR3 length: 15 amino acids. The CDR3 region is CATSRDRDSYQPQHF. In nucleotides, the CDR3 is TGTGCCACCAGCAGAGATCGGGACAGTTATCAGCCCCAGCATTTT.

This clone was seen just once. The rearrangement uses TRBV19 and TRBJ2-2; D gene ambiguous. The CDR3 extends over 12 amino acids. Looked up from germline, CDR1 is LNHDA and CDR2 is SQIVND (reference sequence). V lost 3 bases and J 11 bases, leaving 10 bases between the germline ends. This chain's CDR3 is CASSISRVELFF. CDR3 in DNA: TGTGCCAGTAGTATCTCCCGGGTAGAGCTGTTTTTT.